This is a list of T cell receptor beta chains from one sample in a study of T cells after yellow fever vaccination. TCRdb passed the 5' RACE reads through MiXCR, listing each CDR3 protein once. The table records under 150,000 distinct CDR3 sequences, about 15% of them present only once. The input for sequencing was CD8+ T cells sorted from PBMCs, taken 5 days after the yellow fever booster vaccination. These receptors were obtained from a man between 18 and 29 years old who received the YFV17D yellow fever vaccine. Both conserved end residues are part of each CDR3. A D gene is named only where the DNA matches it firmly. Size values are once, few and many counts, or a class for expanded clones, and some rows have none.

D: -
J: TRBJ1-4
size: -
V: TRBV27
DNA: TGTGCCAGCAGTTTAATGTCAGGGAATGAAAAACTGTTTTTT
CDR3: CASSLMSGNEKLFF

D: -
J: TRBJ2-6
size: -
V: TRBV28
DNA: TGTGCCAGCAGTCTAGACAGCGCTTGGGCCGGCGTCCTGACTTTC
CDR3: CASSLDSAWAGVLTF

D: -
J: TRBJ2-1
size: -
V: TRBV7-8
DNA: TGTGCCAGCAGCTTAGGGGAAGGGGGGCACTACAATGAGCAGTTCTTC
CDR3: CASSLGEGGHYNEQFF

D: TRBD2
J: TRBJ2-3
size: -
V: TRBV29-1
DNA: TGCAGCGTTGTTCGGCGGCTAGCGGGGGCCTTTAGCACAGATACGCAGTATTTT
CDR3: CSVVRRLAGAFSTDTQYF

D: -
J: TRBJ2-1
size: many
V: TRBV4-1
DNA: TGCGCCAGCAGCCAAGAAGTAGGAGGGACCTACAATGAGCAGTTCTTC
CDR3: CASSQEVGGTYNEQFF

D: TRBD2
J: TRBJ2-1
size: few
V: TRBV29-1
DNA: TGCAGCGTTGTCGGGGGGGCGGGCGAGCAGTTCTTC
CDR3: CSVVGGAGEQFF

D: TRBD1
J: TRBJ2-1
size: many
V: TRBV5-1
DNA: TGCGCCAGCAGCTTGGTCGGGGACAGGGTGATGTTCTTC
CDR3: CASSLVGDRVMFF

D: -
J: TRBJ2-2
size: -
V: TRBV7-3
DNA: TGTGCCAGCAGCATCCCGAACACCGGGGAGCTGTTTTTT
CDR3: CASSIPNTGELFF

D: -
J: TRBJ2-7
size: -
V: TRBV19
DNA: TGTGCCAGTAGTATACAGGGCCACGAGCAGTACTTC
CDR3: CASSIQGHEQYF

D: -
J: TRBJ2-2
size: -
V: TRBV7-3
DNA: TGTGCCAGCAGCACGGGCCCGGGGGCCGGGGAGCTGTTTTTT
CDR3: CASSTGPGAGELFF

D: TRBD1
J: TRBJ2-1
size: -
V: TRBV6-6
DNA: TGTGCCAGCAGCCGACAGGGGGATGAGCAGTTCTTC
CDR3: CASSRQGDEQFF

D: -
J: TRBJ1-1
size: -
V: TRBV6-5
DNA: TGTGCCAGCAGTTCAGACGGGGGCACTGAAGCTTTCTTT
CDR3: CASSSDGGTEAFF

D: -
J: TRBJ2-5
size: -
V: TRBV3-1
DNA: TGTGCCAGCAGCCCTGAGGGAGCGGGTACCCAAGAGACCCAGTACTTC
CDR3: CASSPEGAGTQETQYF

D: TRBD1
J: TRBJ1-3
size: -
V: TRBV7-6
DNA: TGTGCCAGCAGCCCGCAGGGACAGAGCTTAGAATTTTTCTCTGGAAACACCATATATTTT
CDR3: CASSPQGQSLEFFSGNTIYF

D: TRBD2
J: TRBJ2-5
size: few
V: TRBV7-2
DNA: TGTGCCAGCAGTGAATCTAGCGGGGGGGCGATGGCGGAGACCCAGTACTTC
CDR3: CASSESSGGAMAETQYF

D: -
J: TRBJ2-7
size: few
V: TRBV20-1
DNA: TGCAGTGCTAGAGATCACCAGAACTCCTACGAGCAGTACTTC
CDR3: CSARDHQNSYEQYF

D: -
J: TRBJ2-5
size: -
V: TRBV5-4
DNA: TGTGCCAGCAGCTTTCGGCAGGGGAAAGAGACCCAGTACTTC
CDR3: CASSFRQGKETQYF

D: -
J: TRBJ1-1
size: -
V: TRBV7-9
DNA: TGTGCCAGCAGCTTAGGCGGGGATTTGGGCACTGAAGCTTTCTTT
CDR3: CASSLGGDLGTEAFF

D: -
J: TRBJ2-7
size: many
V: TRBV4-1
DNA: TGCGCCAGCAGCCAAATTGTCAGCTCCTACGAGCAGTACTTC
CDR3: CASSQIVSSYEQYF

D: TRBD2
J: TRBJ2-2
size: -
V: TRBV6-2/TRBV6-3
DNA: TGTGCCAGCAGTTACTCCGGACTAGCTAGAGCCGGGGAGCTGTTTTTT
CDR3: CASSYSGLARAGELFF

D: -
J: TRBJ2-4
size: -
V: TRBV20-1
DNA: TGCAGTGCTAGGGCCGGGACGAAAAACATTCAGTACTTC
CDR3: CSARAGTKNIQYF

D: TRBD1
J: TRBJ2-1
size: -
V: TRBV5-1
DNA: TGCGCCAGCAGCTTGAACCGGGACAGGGGGTACAATGAGCAGTTCTTC
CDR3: CASSLNRDRGYNEQFF

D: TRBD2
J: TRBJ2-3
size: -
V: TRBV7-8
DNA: TGTGCCAGCAGCTTCGTAGCGGGGGTCACAGATACGCAGTATTTT
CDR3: CASSFVAGVTDTQYF

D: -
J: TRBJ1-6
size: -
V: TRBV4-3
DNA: TGCGCCAGCAGCCAAGCCCGGGGGGCTGCACCCCTCCACTTT
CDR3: CASSQARGAAPLHF

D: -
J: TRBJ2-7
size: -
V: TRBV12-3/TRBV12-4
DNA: TGTGCCAGCACCCCGGGTAGCGGACGGTACGAGCAGTACTTC
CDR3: CASTPGSGRYEQYF

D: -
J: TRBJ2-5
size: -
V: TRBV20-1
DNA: TGCAGTGCTAGAGATGGAGGGGGACAAGAGACCCAGTACTTC
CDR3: CSARDGGGQETQYF

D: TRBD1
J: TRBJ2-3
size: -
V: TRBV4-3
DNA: TGCGCCAGCAGCGGACGGACAGGGAGATCCACAGATACGCAGTATTTT
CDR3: CASSGRTGRSTDTQYF

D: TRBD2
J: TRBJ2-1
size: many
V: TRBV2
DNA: TGTGCCAGCATCGGGACTAGTCAGGAGGAGCAGTTCTTC
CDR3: CASIGTSQEEQFF

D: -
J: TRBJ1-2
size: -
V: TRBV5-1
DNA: TGCGCCAGCAGCTTGGGGGGTTCGGATGGCTACACCTTC
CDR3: CASSLGGSDGYTF

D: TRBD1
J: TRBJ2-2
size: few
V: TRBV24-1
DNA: TGTGCCACCAGAAGGGGACAGGGGGATTCCGGGGAGCTGTTTTTT
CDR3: CATRRGQGDSGELFF

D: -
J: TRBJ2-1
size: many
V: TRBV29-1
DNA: TGCAGCGTTGAAGGGCAGTCCGTTGCACCCTACAATGAGCAGTTCTTC
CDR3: CSVEGQSVAPYNEQFF

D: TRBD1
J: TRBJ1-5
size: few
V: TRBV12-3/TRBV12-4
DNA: TGTGCCAGCAGCTTTCTCCCGGGACAGGATAGCAATCAGCCCCAGCATTTT
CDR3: CASSFLPGQDSNQPQHF

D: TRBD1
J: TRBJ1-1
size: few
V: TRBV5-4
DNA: TGTGCCAGCAGCCCTGGTGGGACAGGGCGGGTTACTGAAGCTTTCTTT
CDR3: CASSPGGTGRVTEAFF

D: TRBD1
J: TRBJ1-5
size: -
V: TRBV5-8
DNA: TGTGCCAGCAGCGCAGGACAGGGGGCTTATCAGCCCCAGCATTTT
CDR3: CASSAGQGAYQPQHF

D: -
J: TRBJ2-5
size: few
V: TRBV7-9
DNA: TGTGCCAGCAGCTTAATGGACAGTCAAGAGACCCAGTACTTC
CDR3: CASSLMDSQETQYF

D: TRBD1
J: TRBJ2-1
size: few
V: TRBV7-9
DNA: TGTGCCAGCAGCCCGGGACAGGGTCCCGTCCATGAGCAGTTCTTC
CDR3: CASSPGQGPVHEQFF

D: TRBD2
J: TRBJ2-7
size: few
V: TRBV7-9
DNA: TGTGCCAGCGGCGATAGCGGGACTTACGAGCAGTACTTC
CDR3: CASGDSGTYEQYF

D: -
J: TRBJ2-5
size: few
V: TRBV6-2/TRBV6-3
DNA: TGTGCCAGCAGTTACTTGACACTGGAAAAAGAGACCCAGTACTTC
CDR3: CASSYLTLEKETQYF

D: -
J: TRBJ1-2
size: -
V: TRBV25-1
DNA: TGTGCCAGCAGTGAATCGGCCGAAGCCGGAGGGTCTGGCTACACCTTC
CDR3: CASSESAEAGGSGYTF

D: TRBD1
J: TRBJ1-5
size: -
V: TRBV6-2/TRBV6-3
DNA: TGTGCCAGCAAGGGTGGACAGGGAGTTTATAGCAATCAGCCCCAGCATTTT
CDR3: CASKGGQGVYSNQPQHF

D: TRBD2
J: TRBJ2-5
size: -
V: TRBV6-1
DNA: TGTGCCAGCAGTTACAGGACTAGCGGTGGGGAGACCCAGTACTTC
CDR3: CASSYRTSGGETQYF

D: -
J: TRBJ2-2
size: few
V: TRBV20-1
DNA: TGCAGTTCTACAGGGCCAGGGGATCCTACCGGGGAGCTGTTTTTT
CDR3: CSSTGPGDPTGELFF

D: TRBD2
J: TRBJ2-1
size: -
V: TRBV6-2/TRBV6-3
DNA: TGTGCCAGCAGTTACTCACCGCGAAGCGGGGCCTCCTACAATGAGCAGTTCTTC
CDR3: CASSYSPRSGASYNEQFF

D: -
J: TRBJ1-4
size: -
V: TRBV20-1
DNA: TGCAGTGCTACCCCCTTTAGGGCAGGGAGTGTAGAACTGTTTTTT
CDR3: CSATPFRAGSVELFF

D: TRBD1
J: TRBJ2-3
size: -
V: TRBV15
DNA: TGTGCCACCAGCAGAGACCGCCAGGGGGTTGGAGATACGCAGTATTTT
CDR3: CATSRDRQGVGDTQYF

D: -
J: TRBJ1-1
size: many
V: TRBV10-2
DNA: TGCGCCAGCAGTGGGGGAGTGAACACTGAAGCTTTCTTT
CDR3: CASSGGVNTEAFF

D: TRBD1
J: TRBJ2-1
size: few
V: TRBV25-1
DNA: TGTGCCAGCAGTGAACAGGGGGTTACCTACAATGAGCAGTTCTTC
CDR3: CASSEQGVTYNEQFF

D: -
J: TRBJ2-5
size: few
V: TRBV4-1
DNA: TGCGCCAGCAGCCCGCTCGGGGGACTTAAAGAGACCCAGTACTTC
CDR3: CASSPLGGLKETQYF

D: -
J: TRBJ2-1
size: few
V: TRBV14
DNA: TGTGCCAGCAGCCACTCCTACAATGAGCAGTTCTTC
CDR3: CASSHSYNEQFF